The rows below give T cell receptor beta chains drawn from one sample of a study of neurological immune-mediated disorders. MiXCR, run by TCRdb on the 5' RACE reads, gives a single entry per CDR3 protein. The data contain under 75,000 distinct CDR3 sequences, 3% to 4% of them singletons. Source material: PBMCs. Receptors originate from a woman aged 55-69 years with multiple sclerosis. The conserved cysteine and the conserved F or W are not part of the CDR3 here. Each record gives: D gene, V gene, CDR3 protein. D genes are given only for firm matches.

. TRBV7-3 ASSLGRVNEQF
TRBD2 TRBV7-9 ASSLAGGRVYNEQF
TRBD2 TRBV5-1 ASRGLAFVETQY
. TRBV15 ATSRDITSNTQY
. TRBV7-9 ASSHVSGLATEAF
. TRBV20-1 SARDPGGPQH
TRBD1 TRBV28 ASSMTGLQSTLN
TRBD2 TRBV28 ASNLAGGPHNEQF
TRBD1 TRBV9 VSSVGTGAYEQY
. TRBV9 ASSVTGVPNEQF
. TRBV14 ASSQVRIGRPSYNEQF
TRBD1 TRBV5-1 ASSLGDSSLYEQY
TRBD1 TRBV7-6 ASSRQGPFSYEQY
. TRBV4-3 ASSQATGTGYT
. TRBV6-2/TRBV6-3 ASSAGPSYEQY
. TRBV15 ATSRVAGQPYEQY
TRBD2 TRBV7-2 ASSPLGGGQGETQY
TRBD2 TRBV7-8 ASSFLSGLAEETQY
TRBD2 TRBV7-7 ASAAGGDNEQF
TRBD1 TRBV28 ASSAGTGGPHQPQH
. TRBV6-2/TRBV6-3 ASSYPSDEQF
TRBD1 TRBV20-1 SAPGQGIQY
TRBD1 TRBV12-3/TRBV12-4 ASSISTGKTQY
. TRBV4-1 ASSPRPGTFANTQY
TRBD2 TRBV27 ASSRLAGGTDTQY
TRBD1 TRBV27 ASFYRGQRSPLH
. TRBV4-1 ASSQDTGLRDEKLF
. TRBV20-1 SASGGHKSYEQY
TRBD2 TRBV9 ASSVKEAGGVNNEQF
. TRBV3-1 ASSQGGGRGTDTQY
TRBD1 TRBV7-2 ASSATGAKNIQY
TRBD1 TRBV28 ASSLEGTGLYGYT
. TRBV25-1 ASSDHLKRTGELF
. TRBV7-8 ASSLARQSGQY
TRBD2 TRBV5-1 ASSGLAGDLYEQY
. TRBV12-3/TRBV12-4 ASRPSGDSPLH
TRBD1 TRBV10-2 ASSRTGRDSGYT
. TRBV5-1 ASSRQGDNSYEQY
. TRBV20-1 SARAIAGNTIY
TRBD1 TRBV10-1 ASSGPGGTQY
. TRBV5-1 ASSQDNPSNQPQH
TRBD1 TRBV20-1 SAQKTGRNYEQY
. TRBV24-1 ATSDLWAHPGEQF
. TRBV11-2 ASSLVVSTDTQY
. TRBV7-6 ASSSQRAYNSPLH
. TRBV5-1 ASSLSSWRDRSYEQY
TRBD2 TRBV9 ASSTPSYRVGTSGRRKDTQY
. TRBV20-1 SGNEGVADTQY
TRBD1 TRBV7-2 ASSLGPGQLQGVAF
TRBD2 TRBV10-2 ASSESGGVADTQY
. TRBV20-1 SARPLGGRGSTEAF
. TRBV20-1 SARERWGGFSGANVLT
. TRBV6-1 ASSAQKTVNTEAF